What follows describes a single T cell receptor (beta chain). Only in-frame clones appear in the TCRdb table, and some are missing; sequencing was by immunoSEQ multiplex PCR. The sample includes some 300,000 clones, approximately 88% seen only once; the top ten take 5.5% to 8%. The germline V gene encodes CDR1 LGHNA and CDR2 YNFKEQ. V trimming: 4 bases; J trimming: 8 bases; junction bases outside the gene matches: 12. This CDR3 is 16 amino acids long. This sample is drawn from a study of blood T cell repertoires in COVID-19. Across the whole study: Researchers got acute and convalescent COVID-19 samples from the United States, Italy and Spain. Nucleic acid was either cDNA or gDNA, and it came from T cells, B-cell-depleted T cells, or PBMCs.

Sequencing input: peripheral blood. The sequence was obtained from a woman in her 30s who had recovered from COVID-19. The V gene is TRBV4-2, the J gene TRBJ1-4, with 8 bases lining up with TRBD1. For the CDR3, the DNA is TGTGCCAGCAGCCGAACCTCCGGACAGGGTACCGAAAAACTGTTTTTT. Translating it yields CASSRTSGQGTEKLFF.